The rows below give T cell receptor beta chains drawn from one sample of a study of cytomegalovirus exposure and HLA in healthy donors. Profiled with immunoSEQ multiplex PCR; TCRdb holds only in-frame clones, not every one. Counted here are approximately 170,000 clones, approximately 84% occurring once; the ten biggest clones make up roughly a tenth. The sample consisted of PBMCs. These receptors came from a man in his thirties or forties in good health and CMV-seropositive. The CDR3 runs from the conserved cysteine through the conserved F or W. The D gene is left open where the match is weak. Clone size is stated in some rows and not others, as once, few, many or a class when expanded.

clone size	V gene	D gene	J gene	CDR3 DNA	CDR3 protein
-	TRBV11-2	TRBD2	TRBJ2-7	TGTGCCAGCAGCTTAGCCCCCAGGGGCGGGAGGGCCCTTAGCTACGAGCAGTACTTC	CASSLAPRGGRALSYEQYF
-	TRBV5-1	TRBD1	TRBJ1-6	TGCGCCAGCAGCTTGGAAGTTGGGACAGGGGGGAATTCACCCCTCCACTTT	CASSLEVGTGGNSPLHF
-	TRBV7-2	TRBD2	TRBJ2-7	TGTGCCAGCAGCTTAGAACTAGCGGCGTCCTACGAGCAGTACTTC	CASSLELAASYEQYF
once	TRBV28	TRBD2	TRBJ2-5	TGTGCCAGCAGAGGACTAGCGTCCACGGAGACCCAGTACTTC	CASRGLASTETQYF
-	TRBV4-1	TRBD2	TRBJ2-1	TGCGCCAGCAGCCAAGATAGAGCAAGCGGGGGGCCGCGCGATGAGCAGTTCTTC	CASSQDRASGGPRDEQFF
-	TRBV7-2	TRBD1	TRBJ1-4	TGTGCCAGCAGCAACGGACGGACAGGGGCTAATGAAAAACTGTTTTTT	CASSNGRTGANEKLFF
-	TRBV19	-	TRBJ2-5	TGTGCCAGGACAATAAGGGGGTACCAAGAGACCCAGTACTTC	CARTIRGYQETQYF
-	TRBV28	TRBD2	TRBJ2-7	TGTGCCAGCAGTTTCCCCGTAGCGGGAGGTAATGACGAGCAGTACTTC	CASSFPVAGGNDEQYF
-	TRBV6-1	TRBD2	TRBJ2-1	TGTGCCAGCAGTGAAAGTTGGGAGGGTTGGAGTGAGCAGTTCTTC	CASSESWEGWSEQFF
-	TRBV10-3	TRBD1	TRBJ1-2	TGTGCCATCACCGGGACAGGAGACTTGGGCTACACCTTC	CAITGTGDLGYTF
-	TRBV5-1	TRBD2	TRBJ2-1	TGCGCCAGCAGCTTGACCCAGTCTCCCCCGACTAGCGGGAGGCCCCATTACAATGAGCAGTTCTTC	CASSLTQSPPTSGRPHYNEQFF
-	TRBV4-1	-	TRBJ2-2	TGCGCCAGCAGCCAAGTAGAACTTCTCACCGGGGAGCTGTTTTTT	CASSQVELLTGELFF
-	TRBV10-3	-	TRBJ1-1	TGTGCCATCAAGTGGGGCGAGAACACTGAAGCTTTCTTT	CAIKWGENTEAFF
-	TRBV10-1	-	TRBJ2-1	TGCGCCAGCAGCCTTAGCGGAGCACACAATGAGCAGTTCTTC	CASSLSGAHNEQFF
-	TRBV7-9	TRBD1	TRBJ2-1	TGTGCCAGCAGCCCGGCGAGGACAGGGAGTCTTGCTGAGCAGTTCTTC	CASSPARTGSLAEQFF
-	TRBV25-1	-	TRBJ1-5	TGTGCCAGCAGTGAGTTAGGGGATGAGAAGCCCCAGCATTTT	CASSELGDEKPQHF
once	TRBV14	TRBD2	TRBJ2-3	TGTGCCAGCAGCCAAGATAAGGGTCTAGCGGGAGCAGATACGCAGTATTTT	CASSQDKGLAGADTQYF
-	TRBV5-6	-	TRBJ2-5	TGTGCCAGCAGCTTGGTGCGGGGTTTGGACCAAGAGACCCAGTACTTC	CASSLVRGLDQETQYF
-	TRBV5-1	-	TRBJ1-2	TGCGCCAGCAGCTTGGCCGGTGATGGCTACACCTTC	CASSLAGDGYTF
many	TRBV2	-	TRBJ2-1	TGTGCCACAGGGGATAGGCCCGGGTCTCGGGGTGAGCAGTTCTTC	CATGDRPGSRGEQFF
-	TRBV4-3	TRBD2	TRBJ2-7	TGCGCCAGCAGCCAGGGGTCGAGCGGGGGTTACGAGCAGTACTTC	CASSQGSSGGYEQYF
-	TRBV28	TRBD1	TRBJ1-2	TGTGCCAGCAGCTTACAGGGGGAATCTAACTATGGCTACACCTTC	CASSLQGESNYGYTF
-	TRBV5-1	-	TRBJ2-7	TGCGCCAGCAGCTTGGGAGACGAGCAGTACTTC	CASSLGDEQYF
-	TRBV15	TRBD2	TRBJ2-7	TGTGCCACCAGCAGAGATCAGGGACTAGCGGCCCCCTACGAGCAGTACTTC	CATSRDQGLAAPYEQYF
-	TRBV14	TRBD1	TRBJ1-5	TGTGCCAGCGTACCGGGACAGGGCAATCAGCCCCAGCATTTT	CASVPGQGNQPQHF
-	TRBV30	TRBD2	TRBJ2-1	TGTGCCTGGACGCCCCCGGGACTAGCTGTTAATGAGCAGTTCTTC	CAWTPPGLAVNEQFF
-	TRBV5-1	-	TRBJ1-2	TGCGCCAGCAGGACAGGACAGAACTATGGCTACACCTTC	CASRTGQNYGYTF
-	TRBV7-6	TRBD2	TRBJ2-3	TGTGCCAGCAGCTCGAAGACTAGCGGGCCTGTTTTCACAGATACGCAGTATTTT	CASSSKTSGPVFTDTQYF
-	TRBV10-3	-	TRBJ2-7	TGTGCCATCCCAAAGAGGGGGAGCTCCTACGAGCAGTACTTC	CAIPKRGSSYEQYF
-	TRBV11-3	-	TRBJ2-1	TGTGCCAGCAGCTCCGGCGGGTCGGCCTACAATGAGCAGTTCTTC	CASSSGGSAYNEQFF
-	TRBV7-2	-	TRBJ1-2	TGTGCCAGCAGCTTAGCGGCGGGTTTTAACTATGGCTACACCTTC	CASSLAAGFNYGYTF
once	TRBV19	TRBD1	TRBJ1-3	TGTGCCAGTAGTATGAGGGGACAGGGTTTCTCCGGAAACACCATATATTTT	CASSMRGQGFSGNTIYF
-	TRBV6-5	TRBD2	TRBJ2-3	TGTGCCAGCAGTTCCTGGGGACTAGCAACAGATACGCAGTATTTT	CASSSWGLATDTQYF
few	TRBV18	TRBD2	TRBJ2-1	TGTGCCAGCTCACCATCCTCCTTAGCGGGGACTGGCTCCTACAATGAGCAGTTCTTC	CASSPSSLAGTGSYNEQFF
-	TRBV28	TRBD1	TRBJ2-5	TGTGCCAGCAGACAGGGGGGCGTACAAGAGACCCAGTACTTC	CASRQGGVQETQYF
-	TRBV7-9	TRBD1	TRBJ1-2	TGTGCCAGCAGCTACCCGCCCCGACAGGGTAACTATGGCTACACCTTC	CASSYPPRQGNYGYTF